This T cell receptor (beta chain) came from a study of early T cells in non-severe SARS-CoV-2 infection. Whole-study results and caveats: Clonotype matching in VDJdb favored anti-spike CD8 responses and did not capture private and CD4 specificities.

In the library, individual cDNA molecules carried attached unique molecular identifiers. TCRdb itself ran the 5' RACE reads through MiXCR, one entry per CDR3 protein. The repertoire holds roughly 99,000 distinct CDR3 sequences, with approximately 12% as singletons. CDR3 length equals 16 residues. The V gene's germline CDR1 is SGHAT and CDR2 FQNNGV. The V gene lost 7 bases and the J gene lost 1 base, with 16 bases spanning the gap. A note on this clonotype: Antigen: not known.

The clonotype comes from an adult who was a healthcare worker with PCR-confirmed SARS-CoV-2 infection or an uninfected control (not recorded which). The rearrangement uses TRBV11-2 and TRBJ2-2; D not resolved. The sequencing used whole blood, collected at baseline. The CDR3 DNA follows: TGTGCCAGCACCTACCCTGGGCGGAAGAACACCGGGGAGCTGTTTTTT. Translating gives CASTYPGRKNTGELFF. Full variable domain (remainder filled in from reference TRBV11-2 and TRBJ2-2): EAGVAQSPRYKIIEKRQSVAFWCNPISGHATLYWYQQILGQGPKLLIQFQNNGVVDDSQLPKDRFSAERLKGVDSTLKIQPAKLEDSAVYLCASTYPGRKNTGELFFGEGSRLTVL.